The rows below give T cell receptor beta chains drawn from one sample of a study of shared clonotypes between healthy human individuals. Using immunoSEQ multiplex PCR, the repertoire was profiled, and TCRdb retains in-frame clones only, with some absent. The table has about 1.5 million clones, 98% seen once. The sequencing sample was made of naive CD4+ T cells sorted from blood. Receptors originate from a man under 40 in good health. CDR3s include the opening cysteine and the closing phenylalanine or tryptophan. A D gene is named only where the DNA matches it firmly. The listing skips clone size in some rows; elsewhere it reads once, few, many or a size class.

clone size | J gene | V gene | D gene | CDR3 DNA | CDR3 protein
NA | TRBJ2-7 | TRBV28 | TRBD1 | TGTGCCAGCAGTCCGGGACAGTCCTACGAGCAGTACTTC | CASSPGQSYEQYF
NA | TRBJ2-1 | TRBV21-1 | NA | TGTGCCAGCGATGAGTGGGAGGTAAACAATGAGCAGTTCTTC | CASDEWEVNNEQFF
NA | TRBJ2-7 | TRBV21-1 | NA | TGTGCCAGCAGCAAAGACAGATGGACCCAAACGGGGGAGCAGTACTTC | CASSKDRWTQTGEQYF
NA | TRBJ2-7 | TRBV5-1 | NA | TGCGCCAGCAGCTTGGGGACTAACACCTACGAGCAGTACTTC | CASSLGTNTYEQYF
NA | TRBJ1-3 | TRBV11-2 | TRBD1 | TGTGCCAGCAGCTCCGGGACAGCCCGCTCTGGAAACACCATATATTTT | CASSSGTARSGNTIYF
NA | TRBJ2-7 | TRBV5-1 | TRBD2 | TGCGCCAGCAGCTTGGGGTCTAGCGGGAGTTTGCACGAGCAGTACTTC | CASSLGSSGSLHEQYF
NA | TRBJ1-5 | TRBV5-5 | NA | TGTGCCAGCAGCTTTGAGGGGGGGTATCAGCCCCAGCATTTT | CASSFEGGYQPQHF
NA | TRBJ2-1 | TRBV5-1 | TRBD2 | TGCGCCAGCAGACTGGGACTAGCGGGAGAGGGTGAGCAGTTCTTC | CASRLGLAGEGEQFF
NA | TRBJ2-2 | TRBV5-1 | TRBD2 | TGCGCCAGCAGCTGGGCCCCATCTAGCGGGAATAGGAACACCGGGGAGCTGTTTTTT | CASSWAPSSGNRNTGELFF
NA | TRBJ2-2 | TRBV5-5 | NA | TGTGCCAGCAGCCAGATTAGCGGGGAGCTGTTTTTT | CASSQISGELFF
NA | TRBJ2-2 | TRBV27 | TRBD2 | TGTGCCAGCAGTTTTCGCAAACAGGGTAACCCACTAGCGGTTAACACCGGGGAGCTGTTTTTT | CASSFRKQGNPLAVNTGELFF
NA | TRBJ2-6 | TRBV28 | NA | TGTGCCAGCAGTTTTTTCCGGTCTGGGGCCAACGTCCTGACTTTC | CASSFFRSGANVLTF
NA | TRBJ2-4 | TRBV5-4 | NA | TGTGCCAGCAGCTTGGAACAGGGTTCCATTCAGTACTTC | CASSLEQGSIQYF
NA | TRBJ1-2 | TRBV15 | TRBD1 | TGTGCCACTAGCCGGGACAGGGTTTTTGGAGGCTACACCTTC | CATSRDRVFGGYTF
once | TRBJ2-7 | TRBV6-5 | TRBD2 | TGTGCCAGCAGAACAGGACTAGCTGCGGGCGAGCAGTACTTC | CASRTGLAAGEQYF
NA | TRBJ2-7 | TRBV7-9 | TRBD1 | TGTGCCAGCAGGGACTCCGGGACAGGGCCCTACGAGCAGTACTTC | CASRDSGTGPYEQYF
NA | TRBJ2-3 | TRBV5-4 | NA | TGTGCCAGCAGCCCCCCCGGCGTGGCTAGCACAGATACGCAGTATTTT | CASSPPGVASTDTQYF
NA | TRBJ2-1 | TRBV19 | TRBD1 | TGTGCCAGTAGAAGGACCGGGACAGTCTCCTACAATGAGCAGTTCTTC | CASRRTGTVSYNEQFF
NA | TRBJ2-5 | TRBV9 | TRBD1 | TGTGCCAGCAGCGCCGGACAGGTCCAAGAGACCCAGTACTTC | CASSAGQVQETQYF
NA | TRBJ2-7 | TRBV5-1 | TRBD1 | TGCGCCAGCAGCCCGGGACAGGGAGTGTCGGGAACCTACGAGCAGTACTTC | CASSPGQGVSGTYEQYF
NA | TRBJ2-1 | TRBV5-6 | TRBD2 | TGTGCCAGCAGCTTGGCGGGAGGGCCCAATGAGCAGTTCTTC | CASSLAGGPNEQFF
NA | TRBJ1-4 | TRBV14 | NA | TGTGCCAGCAGCCAACAAGTCTGGGTAGAACTGTTTTTT | CASSQQVWVELFF
once | TRBJ1-5 | TRBV4-1 | NA | TGCGCCAGCAGCCAAGGGTCCCGGGGTCAGCCCCAGCATTTT | CASSQGSRGQPQHF
NA | TRBJ2-3 | TRBV7-3 | TRBD2 | TGTGCCAGCGGAATTAGCGGGAGGGGTACAGATACGCAGTATTTT | CASGISGRGTDTQYF
once | TRBJ2-2 | TRBV4-1 | NA | TGCGCCAGCAGCCAAGAAGGGCCCCGAGGCGGGGAGCTGTTTTTT | CASSQEGPRGGELFF
NA | TRBJ2-1 | TRBV10-1 | NA | TGCGCCAGCAGGGATAACGTAAAGAATGAGCAGTTCTTC | CASRDNVKNEQFF
NA | TRBJ1-1 | TRBV5-5 | NA | TGTGCCAGCAGCATCGAGGGTGGGATGTTACAGAGGGACACTGAAGCTTTCTTT | CASSIEGGMLQRDTEAFF
NA | TRBJ2-4 | TRBV7-6 | NA | TGTGCCAGCAGCCTAGGGAGGCACAGGGACCCGGGCAAAAACATTCAGTACTTC | CASSLGRHRDPGKNIQYF
NA | TRBJ1-1 | TRBV2 | NA | TGTGCCAGCAAAAAGGAATTCATGAACACTGAAGCTTTCTTT | CASKKEFMNTEAFF
once | TRBJ1-5 | TRBV28 | NA | TGTGCCAGCAGTTTATGGTCACAGGGCCTTGTGAAGCAGCCCCAGCATTTT | CASSLWSQGLVKQPQHF
once | TRBJ2-7 | TRBV7-2 | NA | TGTGCCAGCAGCTTGGGAGGTCCTTGGTACGAGCAGTACTTC | CASSLGGPWYEQYF
NA | TRBJ2-1 | TRBV6-6 | NA | TGTGCCAGCAAAGAGCGGCAGTCCTACAATGAGCAGTTCTTC | CASKERQSYNEQFF